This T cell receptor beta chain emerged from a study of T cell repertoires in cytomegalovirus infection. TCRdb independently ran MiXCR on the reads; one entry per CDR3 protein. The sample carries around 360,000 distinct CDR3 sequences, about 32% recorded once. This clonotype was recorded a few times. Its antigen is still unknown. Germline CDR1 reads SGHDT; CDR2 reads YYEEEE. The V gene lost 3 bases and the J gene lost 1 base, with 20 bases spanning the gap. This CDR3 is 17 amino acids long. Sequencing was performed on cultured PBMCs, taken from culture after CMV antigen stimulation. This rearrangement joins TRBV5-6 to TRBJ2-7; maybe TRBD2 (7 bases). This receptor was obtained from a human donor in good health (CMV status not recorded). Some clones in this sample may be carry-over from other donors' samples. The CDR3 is CASSSPGGSSSSYEQYF. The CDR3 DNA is TGTGCCAGCAGCTCTCCGGGGGGCTCCAGTAGTTCCTACGAGCAGTACTTC.